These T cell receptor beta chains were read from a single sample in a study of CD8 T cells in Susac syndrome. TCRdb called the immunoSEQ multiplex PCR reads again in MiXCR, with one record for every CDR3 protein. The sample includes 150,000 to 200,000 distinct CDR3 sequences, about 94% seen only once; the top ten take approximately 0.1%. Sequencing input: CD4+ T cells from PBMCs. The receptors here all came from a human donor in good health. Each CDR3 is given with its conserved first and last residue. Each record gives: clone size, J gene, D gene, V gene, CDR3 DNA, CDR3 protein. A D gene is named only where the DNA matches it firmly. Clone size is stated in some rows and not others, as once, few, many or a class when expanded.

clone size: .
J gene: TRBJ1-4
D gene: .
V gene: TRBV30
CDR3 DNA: TGTGCCTGGAGTGTACAGGAGGGGGTCGGCGTGAAACTGTTTTTT
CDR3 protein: CAWSVQEGVGVKLFF

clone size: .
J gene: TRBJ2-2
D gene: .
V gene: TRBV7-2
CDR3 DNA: TGTGCCAGCAGCCGGGTTGTGGGGGACGCCGGGGAGCTGTTTTTT
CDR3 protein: CASSRVVGDAGELFF

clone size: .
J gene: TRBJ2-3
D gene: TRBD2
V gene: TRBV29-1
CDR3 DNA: TGCAGCGTCTCCCGGACTAGCGGGACCAGCACAGATACGCAGTATTTT
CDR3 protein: CSVSRTSGTSTDTQYF

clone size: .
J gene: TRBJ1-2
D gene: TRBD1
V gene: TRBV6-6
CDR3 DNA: TGTGCCAGCAGTTACTCGTCCGGGACAGGGTTCGGAGGCTACACCTTC
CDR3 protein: CASSYSSGTGFGGYTF

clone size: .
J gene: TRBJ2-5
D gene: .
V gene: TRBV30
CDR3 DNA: TGTGCCTGGAGGTCCCCGCAAGAGACCCAGTACTTC
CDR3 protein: CAWRSPQETQYF

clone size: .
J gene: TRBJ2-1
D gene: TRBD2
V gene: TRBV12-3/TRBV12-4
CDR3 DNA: TGTGCCAGCAGTCCGGCTCGGACTAGCGTTAACAATGAGCAGTTCTTC
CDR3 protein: CASSPARTSVNNEQFF

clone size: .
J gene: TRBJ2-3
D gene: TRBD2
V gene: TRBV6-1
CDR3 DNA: TGTGCCAGCAGGTCCGGGACTAGCGGGAAAAGGACAGATACGCAGTATTTT
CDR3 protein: CASRSGTSGKRTDTQYF

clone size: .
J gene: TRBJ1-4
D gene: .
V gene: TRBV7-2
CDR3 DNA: TGTGCCAGCAGCCCAGGAGGTGCCAATGAAAAACTGTTTTTT
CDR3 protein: CASSPGGANEKLFF

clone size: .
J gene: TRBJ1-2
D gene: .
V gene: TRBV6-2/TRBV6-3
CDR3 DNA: TGTGCCAGCAGTTACGAAGAGTACTATGGCTACACCTTC
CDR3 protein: CASSYEEYYGYTF

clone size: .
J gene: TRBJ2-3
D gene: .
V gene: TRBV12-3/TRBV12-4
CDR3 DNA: TGTGCCAGCAGGGGGTCGGGACGGGCCGTCCCAGATACGCAGTATTTT
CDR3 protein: CASRGSGRAVPDTQYF

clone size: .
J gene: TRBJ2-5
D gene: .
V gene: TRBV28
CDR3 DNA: TGTGCCAGCGGTAGTACATCCGTGGGGGAGACCCAGTACTTC
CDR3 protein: CASGSTSVGETQYF

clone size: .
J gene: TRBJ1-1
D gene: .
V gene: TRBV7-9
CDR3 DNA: TGTGCCAGCAGCTCCAGGACCATTGCATCGTTGAACACTGAAGCTTTCTTT
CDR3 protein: CASSSRTIASLNTEAFF

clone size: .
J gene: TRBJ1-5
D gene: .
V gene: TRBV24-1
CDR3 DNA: TGTGCCACCAGTGATAGGTTACTCCATCAGCCCCAGCATTTT
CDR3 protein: CATSDRLLHQPQHF

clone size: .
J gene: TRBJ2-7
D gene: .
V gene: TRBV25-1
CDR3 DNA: TGTGCCAGCAGGACTGGGAGGACTGCGCAGTACTTC
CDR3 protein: CASRTGRTAQYF

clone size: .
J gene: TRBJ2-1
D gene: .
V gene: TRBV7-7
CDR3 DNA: TGTGCCAGCAGCGGAGGGACTGAGCAGTTCTTC
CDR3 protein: CASSGGTEQFF

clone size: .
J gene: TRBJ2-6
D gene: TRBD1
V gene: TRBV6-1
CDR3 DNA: TGTGCCAGCAGTCGGAGACAGGGGCTATCTGGGGCCAACGTCCTGACTTTC
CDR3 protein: CASSRRQGLSGANVLTF

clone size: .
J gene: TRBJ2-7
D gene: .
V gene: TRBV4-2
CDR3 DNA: TGTGCCAGCAGCCAAGGTCGCGGCAGTCCCTACGAGCAGTACTTC
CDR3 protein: CASSQGRGSPYEQYF

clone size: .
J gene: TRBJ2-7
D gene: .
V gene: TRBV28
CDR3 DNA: TGTGCCACCCAGACTGGCCCCTACGAGCAGTACTTC
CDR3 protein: CATQTGPYEQYF

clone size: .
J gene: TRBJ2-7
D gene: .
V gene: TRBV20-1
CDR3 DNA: TGCAGCCCGAGAGGGACCTCCTACGAGCAGTACTTC
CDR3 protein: CSPRGTSYEQYF

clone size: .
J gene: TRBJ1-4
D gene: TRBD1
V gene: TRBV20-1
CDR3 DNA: TGCAGTGCAACAGGGGACAGGGGGCACTTACGGGAAAAACTGTTTTTT
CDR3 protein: CSATGDRGHLREKLFF

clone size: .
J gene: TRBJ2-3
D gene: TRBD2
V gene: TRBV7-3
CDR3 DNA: TGTGCCACCACTAGCGGGAGTAGCACAGATACGCAGTATTTT
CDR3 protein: CATTSGSSTDTQYF

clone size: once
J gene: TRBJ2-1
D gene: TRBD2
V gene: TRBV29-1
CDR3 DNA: TGCAGCGTGGCCGGGACTAGCGGCAGAACTGCCTACAATGAGCAGTTCTTC
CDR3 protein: CSVAGTSGRTAYNEQFF

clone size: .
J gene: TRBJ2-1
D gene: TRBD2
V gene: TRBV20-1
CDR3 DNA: TGCAGTGCTAGGTTACCAGCGGGATGGAATGAGCAGTTCTTC
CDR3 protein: CSARLPAGWNEQFF

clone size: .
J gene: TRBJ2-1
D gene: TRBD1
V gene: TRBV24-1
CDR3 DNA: TGTGCCACCAGTGAAGGACAGGGACGCTATGAGCAGTTCTTC
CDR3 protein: CATSEGQGRYEQFF